One and the same sample provided the 22 T cell receptor beta chains below, sequenced in a study of regulatory T cells in long-lasting Graves disease. Building the TCR beta libraries relied on iRepertoire HTBI primers, and CDR3 regions underwent Arm-PCR. Each CDR3 protein gets one entry after TCRdb re-called the multiplex PCR reads with MiXCR. This table has around 250,000 distinct CDR3 sequences, under 20% appearing once. Time point described: newly diagnosed GD, antithyroid drugs for less than 3 months. Preparation of the TCR library used RNA extracted from PBMCs. These data were also filed under a second study, of T cells in Graves' hyperthyroidism and ophthalmopathy.

The source was peripheral blood mononuclear cells (PBMCs), collected at new diagnosis, from a patient treated with antithyroid drugs. The receptor set was obtained from a woman aged 30 to 39 with Graves disease.

This clonotype was seen repeatedly, ten times or more. J is TRBJ1-2 and V is TRBV4-1; a possible D gene is TRBD1 (6 bases). The germline V gene encodes CDR1 MGHRA and CDR2 YSYEKL. This CDR3 region has 16 residues. Trimming removed 1 base at V and 4 bases at J, with 16 bases between. DNA for the CDR3: TGCGCCAGCAGCCAAGCTAAGGGGGGGGCAGGCTATGGCTACACCTTC. Translating it yields CASSQAKGGAGYGYTF.

This clonotype was seen only once. The chain has TRBV10-1 and TRBJ1-1, with D tentatively TRBD1 (6 bases). The V and J ends lost 0 bases and 5 bases respectively, with 13 bases between them. This CDR3 is built from 15 residues. Germline V gene lookup returns CDR1 WNHNN and CDR2 SYGVQD (reference sequence). The CDR3 DNA reads as TGCGCCAGCAGTGAGTCAAGGGGGTGCGTGACTGAAGCTTTCTTT. It translates to CASSESRGCVTEAFF.

In its sample, this clonotype was seen many times. The chain has TRBV19 and TRBJ2-1, with 8 bases matching TRBD2. CDR3 length equals 14 residues. CDR1 LNHDA and CDR2 SQIVND come from the germline V gene (reference sequence). The V gene end was trimmed by 3 bases and the J gene end by 5 bases; junction bases not matched to a gene: 3. The CDR3 DNA follows: TGTGCCAGTAGTATGACCGGGGGGGACAATGAGCAGTTCTTC. Translation: CASSMTGGDNEQFF.

This clonotype was counted a few times. The rearrangement links TRBV5-1 to TRBJ2-2; 7 bases line up with TRBD2. CDR1 SGHRS and CDR2 YFSETQ come from the germline V gene. After removal of 0 bases from V and 5 bases from J, the junction contained 7 bases not matched to a gene. This CDR3 comprises 16 residues. The CDR3 sequence: CASSLASLAWTGELFF. CDR3 bases: TGCGCCAGCAGCTTGGCCTCACTAGCGTGGACCGGGGAGCTGTTTTTT. Variable domain in full (rest from reference TRBV5-1 and TRBJ2-2): KAGVTQTPRYLIKTRGQQVTLSCSPISGHRSVSWYQQTPGQGLQFLFEYFSETQRNKGNFPGRFSGRQFSNSRSEMNVSTLELGDSALYLCASSLASLAWTGELFFGEGSRLTVL.

This clonotype was recorded a few times. A much more abundant neighbour one base away suggests this may be a read error. J is TRBJ2-2 and V is TRBV6-1; a weak D match, TRBD2 (5 bases). Germline CDR1 reads MNHNS; CDR2 reads SASEGT. The CDR3 sequence is 13 residues long. The CDR3 sequence is CASSDPSPGELLF. DNA of the CDR3: TGTGCCAGCAGTGACCCCAGCCCCGGGGAGCTGCTTTTT.

In its sample, this clonotype was seen many times. This chain joins TRBV19 and TRBJ1-5; 7 bases are shared with TRBD1. V dropped 5 bases and J dropped 1; count of bases not matched to a gene: 14. Germline V gene lookup returns CDR1 LNHDA and CDR2 SQIVND (reference sequence). CDR3 size: 18 residues. The CDR3 bases are TGTGCCAGTAGTGCCCGGGACAGTGCTAGATGGAGCAATCAGCCCCAGCATTTT. Protein product: CASSARDSARWSNQPQHF.

In regard to this clonotype: The final CDR3 position lacks the conserved phenylalanine or tryptophan, pointing to a likely read error. The rearrangement uses TRBV7-9 and TRBJ1-1; TRBD1 matches at 7 bases. CDR1 SEHNR and CDR2 FQNEAQ come from the germline V gene (reference sequence). This CDR3 is built from 14 residues. The J segment lost 2 bases and the V segment lost 5 bases, leaving 5 bases of the junction unmatched. CDR3 DNA: TGTGCCAGCAGCCCCCCAGGGGGAAACACTGAAGCTTTCATT. This codes for CASSPPGGNTEAFI.

This clonotype was observed a few times. The J gene is TRBJ1-4, the V gene TRBV7-8; no clear D. The CDR3 has 14 residues. V was pared by 4 bases and J by 7 bases, with 13 bases between. Germline V gene lookup returns CDR1 SGHVS and CDR2 FQNEAQ. CDR3 coding DNA: TGTGCCAGCAGCTACCGGGAGTTGGGTGAAAAACTGTTTTTT. Amino acids: CASSYRELGEKLFF.

This clonotype was counted ten times or more. V and J are TRBV29-1 and TRBJ2-5; 12 nucleotides line up with TRBD2. CDR3 size: 15 residues. V was pared by 6 bases and J by 1 base, with 6 bases of the junction left unmatched. The germline V gene encodes CDR1 SQVTM and CDR2 ANQGSEA. CDR3 nucleotides: TGCAGCGTGGCGGGACTAGCGGGCTCCCAAGAGACCCAGTACTTC. Translating gives CSVAGLAGSQETQYF.

This clonotype showed up many times. The V and J genes are TRBV4-1 and TRBJ2-2; possibly TRBD1 for D (6 bases). With 4 bases removed from V and 9 bases from J, the gap between germline ends came to 30 bases. Germline-derived CDR1 and CDR2 are MGHRA and YSYEKL. CDR3 length equals 19 residues. CDR3 loop: CASSLIAPLGHTFIWELFF. The CDR3 bases are TGCGCCAGCAGCCTCATCGCGCCCCTGGGACATACTTTTATCTGGGAGCTGTTTTTT.

This chain uses TRBV19 with TRBJ1-1; 8 bases agree with TRBD1. Germline V CDR1 and CDR2: LNHDA, SQIVND (reference sequence). With 8 bases clipped from V and 6 bases from J, the junction kept 14 bases outside the gene matches. The length of the CDR3 is 15 residues. CDR3 coding DNA: TGTGCCAGTCAAACAGGGGACAGGTCCAGCGCTGAAGCTTTCTTT. Its translation is CASQTGDRSSAEAFF. The full variable domain, rest sourced from reference TRBV19 and TRBJ1-1, is DGGITQSPKYLFRKEGQNVTLSCEQNLNHDAMYWYRQDPGQGLRLIYYSQIVNDFQKGDIAEGYSVSREKKESFPLTVTSAQKNPTAFYLCASQTGDRSSAEAFFGQGTRLTVV.

The rearrangement links TRBV5-6 to TRBJ2-5; D call uncertain. V lost 2 bases, J lost 1 base, and 9 bases lay in between. In germline, CDR1 is SGHDT, CDR2 YYEEEE. CDR3 size: 14 residues. DNA for the CDR3: TGTGCCAGCAGCTTTGGTGACATCCAAGAGACCCAGTACTTC. This codes for CASSFGDIQETQYF. The complete variable domain, with remaining parts taken from reference TRBV5-6 and TRBJ2-5, reads DAGVTQSPTHLIKTRGQQVTLRCSPKSGHDTVSWYQQALGQGPQFIFQYYEEEERQRGNFPDRFSGHQFPNYSSELNVNALLLGDSALYLCASSFGDIQETQYFGPGTRLLVL.

Ten or more counts support this clonotype. J is TRBJ1-1 and V is TRBV28; 8 bases line up with TRBD1. V dropped 5 bases and J dropped 5; count of bases not matched to a gene: 4. Germline V gene data show CDR1 as MDHEN and CDR2 as SYDVKM. There are 13 residues in the CDR3. The CDR3: CASSLRGLTEAFF. CDR3 DNA: TGTGCCAGCAGTCTCAGGGGGCTGACTGAAGCTTTCTTT.

This clonotype was recorded many times. The chain joins TRBV7-8 to TRBJ1-5; D is uncertain. V dropped 0 bases and J dropped 0 bases, with 3 bases sitting between them. CDR3 length: 14 amino acids. The germline gives CDR1 SGHVS, CDR2 FQNEAQ. The CDR3 protein is CASSLAVSNQPQHF. CDR3 nucleotides: TGTGCCAGCAGCTTAGCAGTTAGCAATCAGCCCCAGCATTTT.

CDR3 nucleotides: TGTGCCAGCAGTCGACGACTAGCGGGCTCCTACAATGAGCAGTTCTTC. It codes for CASSRRLAGSYNEQFF. The chain recombines TRBV2 with TRBJ2-1; TRBD2 matches at 10 bases. The CDR3 has 16 residues. The V segment lost 5 bases and the J segment 0 bases; nucleotides outside the gene matches: 4. Looked up from germline, CDR1 is SNHLY and CDR2 is FYNNEI.

Many counts were recorded for this clonotype. A read error is possible here, since a much larger clone lies one base away. The CDR3 region is CASSLWGRRNTQYF. The DNA of the CDR3 is TGTGCCAGCAGTTTATGGGGTAGACGGAATACGCAGTATTTT. The rearrangement links TRBV28 to TRBJ2-3; D is unresolved. The germline V gene has CDR1 MDHEN and CDR2 SYDVKM. The CDR3 spans 14 residues. V dropped 0 bases and J dropped 7 bases, with 11 bases sitting between them.

This clonotype was counted ten times or more. The chain employs TRBV10-2 and TRBJ2-5; D remains unclear. Trimming shortened V by 0 bases and J by 5 bases, and 10 bases separated the two germline ends. Germline CDR1 and CDR2: WSHSY and SAAADI. The CDR3 has 14 residues. DNA of the CDR3: TGCGCCAGCAGTGAGTCTTCCAGTATCGAGACCCAGTACTTC. It specifies CASSESSSIETQYF.

The chain has TRBV6-4 and TRBJ1-2; maybe TRBD1 (5 bases). This CDR3 contains 15 residues. Germline V CDR1 and CDR2: MRHNA, SNTAGT. Trimming took off 5 bases at V and 5 bases at J, with 18 bases between the two ends. In DNA, the CDR3 is TGTGCCAGCAGTCCCTCAACGGGGACCCGTTATGGCTACACCTTC. Translated: CASSPSTGTRYGYTF.

This clonotype was observed at least ten times. The genes are TRBV25-1 and TRBJ1-3; no clear D gene. Between the trimmed V and J ends, which lost 3 bases and 3 bases, there was a span of 18 bases. Germline CDR1 reads MGHDK; CDR2 reads SYGVNS. This CDR3 has 17 amino acids. CDR3 nucleotides: TGTGCCAGCAGTGACTACCAGGACTCTCACCTTGGAAACACCATATATTTT. This gives the protein CASSDYQDSHLGNTIYF.

This clonotype showed up just a few times. The chain links TRBV6-5 to TRBJ1-3, with D hard to call. This CDR3 has 15 amino acids. Trimming pared 0 bases from V and 4 bases from J, leaving 10 bases between. Germline V lookup: CDR1 MNHEY, CDR2 SVGAGI. Written as DNA, the CDR3 is TGTGCCAGCAGTTACTCGATTGCCTCGGGAAACACCATATATTTT. This translates into CASSYSIASGNTIYF.

At least ten counts were recorded for this clonotype. At one boundary the junction diverges from the germline segment, which might be a read error. The CDR3 DNA reads TGTGCCAGCAGCGTGCAAGGGGAGAACACTGAAGCTTTCTTT. Its protein product is CASSVQGENTEAFF. The V gene is TRBV5-1, the J gene TRBJ1-1; weak D call: TRBD1 (5 bases). This CDR3 is built from 14 residues. Germline V gene lookup returns CDR1 SGHRS and CDR2 YFSETQ.

This clonotype has at least ten counts. The J gene is TRBJ2-1, the V gene TRBV7-9, with a possible D match to TRBD2 (6 bases). Germline lookup yields CDR1 SEHNR and CDR2 FQNEAQ (reference sequence). The CDR3 has 14 amino acids. The germline V and J ends were trimmed by 2 bases and 7 bases, with 12 bases remaining between them. In nucleotides, the CDR3 is TGTGCCAGCAGCTTAATGTCAGGGAGGAATGAGCAGTTCTTC. Amino acid sequence: CASSLMSGRNEQFF.